The next 12 T cell receptor beta chains were all read from a single sample in a study of shared clonotypes between healthy human individuals (dated by TCRdb to the early 2020s). Receptor amplification or capture employed the immunoSEQ multiplex PCR assay. What TCRdb holds here is the immuneACCESS table cut down to in-frame rearrangements. Part of the clones is not present; checked against another copy, under half of the missing clones reflect an unresolved V gene, and the others are unexplained. The sample table lists about 1 million clones, about 76% of them with a count of one. Of the sample, 1.4% falls within the top ten clones. The sample was memory CD4+ T cells sorted from blood. The cell subset or site label corresponds to: CD45RA-negative fraction. These receptors all stem from a man younger than 30 in good health.

To note about this clone: Other DNA sequences in this sample translate to the same CDR3. This chain links TRBV15 with TRBJ2-3; TRBD2 matches 8 bases. J lost 0 bases, V lost 6 bases, and 5 bases had no gene match. The CDR3 is 15 residues long. Germline-derived CDR1 and CDR2 are LNHNV and YYDKDF (reference sequence). The CDR3 here is CATSRGGGSTDTQYF. CDR3 nucleotide sequence: TGTGCCACCAGTCGGGGCGGGGGGAGCACAGATACGCAGTATTTT.

This clone has just a few counts. This chain uses TRBV25-1 with TRBJ1-4; D unresolved. Germline loops: CDR1 MGHDK, CDR2 SYGVNS. V lost 3 bases, J lost 10 bases, and 9 bases lay in between. This CDR3 region has 12 residues. The CDR3 DNA sequence: TGTGCCAGCAGTGAGGCCGGAGGAAAACTGTTTTTT. It codes for CASSEAGGKLFF.

This sequence joins TRBV27 and TRBJ2-4; 13 bases map to TRBD2. This CDR3 has 19 amino acids. The trim removed 0 bases at V and 3 bases at J, leaving 8 bases unmatched. Germline CDR1 reads MNHEY; CDR2 reads SMNVEV (reference sequence). CDR3 DNA: TGTGCCAGCAGTTTATCGAGACTAGCGGGAGGAGGTGGCAAAAACATTCAGTACTTC. This translates into CASSLSRLAGGGGKNIQYF.

The chain is built from TRBV2 and TRBJ2-5; D is unresolved. The CDR3 length is 15 residues. The V end lost 1 base, the J end lost 5 bases, and 14 bases lay between the germline ends. The V gene's germline CDR1 is SNHLY and CDR2 FYNNEI. Written as DNA, the CDR3 is TGTGCCAGCAGTGAAGGGGCGCCCCCGAGGGAGACCCAGTACTTC. Protein sequence: CASSEGAPPRETQYF.

J is TRBJ1-2 and V is TRBV5-1; TRBD1 aligns across 8 bases. This CDR3 is 12 amino acids long. V shed 8 bases, J shed 7 bases, and the junction held 7 bases outside the gene matches. Per germline, CDR1 SGHRS and CDR2 YFSETQ. The CDR3 region has the DNA TGCGCCAGTGGGACAGGCGAGAGTGGCTACACCTTC. Amino acid sequence: CASGTGESGYTF.

This chain uses TRBV7-2 with TRBJ1-1; D is perhaps TRBD1 (5 bases). The CDR3 has 15 amino acids. Between the trimmed V and J ends, which lost 0 bases and 5 bases, there was a span of 13 bases. Germline V lookup: CDR1 SGHTA, CDR2 FQGNSA. The DNA for the CDR3 is TGTGCCAGCAGCTTAGCGCGGGGGGGGACTACTGAAGCTTTCTTT. Translating gives CASSLARGGTTEAFF.

This chain's CDR3 is CATKPRPGNYGYTF. CDR3 DNA: TGTGCCACCAAGCCCCGTCCGGGGAACTATGGCTACACCTTC. The chain is built from TRBV5-3 and TRBJ1-2; D is ambiguous. TRBV5-3 is flagged as an ORF with uncertain function. Trimming left V 9 bases short and J 2 bases short, with 17 bases between. This CDR3 has 14 residues.

V gene TRBV28 combines with J gene TRBJ2-5; D perhaps matches TRBD2 (7 bases). Per germline, CDR1 MDHEN and CDR2 SYDVKM. There are 14 residues in the CDR3. The germline V and J ends were trimmed by 7 bases and 1 base, with 13 bases remaining between them. CDR3 region: CASKGEGGQETQYF. As DNA, the CDR3 is TGTGCCAGCAAAGGGGAGGGGGGCCAAGAGACCCAGTACTTC.

This chain joins TRBV6-1 and TRBJ1-4; 7 nucleotides align to TRBD1. The CDR3 contains 12 residues. The V gene's germline CDR1 is MNHNS and CDR2 SASEGT. With 6 bases clipped from V and 6 bases from J, the junction kept 1 base outside the gene matches. In DNA form, the CDR3 reads TGTGCCAGCAGCGGACAGGATGAAAAACTGTTTTTT. This codes for CASSGQDEKLFF.

This clone has only one observation. The V call is TRBV5-5, the J call TRBJ2-7; TRBD2 might be the D (5 bases). V was trimmed by 4 bases and J by 2 bases, leaving 13 bases between them. This CDR3 contains 14 residues. Germline V gene lookup returns CDR1 SGHKS and CDR2 YYEKEE (reference sequence). CDR3 nucleotides: TGTGCCAGCAGCCCCGCCCCCGGGGCCTACGAGCAGTACTTC. Translation gives CASSPAPGAYEQYF.

The V gene is TRBV20-1, the J gene TRBJ2-3, with D perhaps TRBD1 or TRBD2 (5 bases each). Germline V gene sequence: CDR1 DFQATT, CDR2 SNEGSKA (reference sequence). The CDR3 is 11 amino acids. The CDR3 region is CGAEGIDTQYF. Here the CDR3 DNA reads TGCGGGGCAGAGGGTATTGATACGCAGTATTTT.

This sequence joins TRBV11-2 and TRBJ2-7; D ambiguous. Germline CDR1 is SGHAT and CDR2 is FQNNGV. Deletions cut 5 bases from V and 3 bases from J, with 5 bases between. The CDR3 runs 11 residues. CDR3 sequence: CASSAYYEQYF. For the CDR3, the DNA is TGTGCCAGCAGCGCCTACTACGAGCAGTACTTC.